The sequence of this TCR beta chain was determined in a study of T cells in Graves' hyperthyroidism and ophthalmopathy. In the case of this clonotype: The antigen is undetermined. One end of the junction is discordant with germline, which a read error may explain.

Notes on the study in general: A median around 6.8 months before onset, the model predicted ophthalmopathy.

Germline values: CDR1 DFQATT, CDR2 SNEGSKA (reference sequence). This CDR3 is 14 amino acids long. RNA transcripts were the template for amplifying TCR beta CDR3 regions. First-round RT-PCR with HTBI primers amplified the TCR CDR3 region. MiXCR, applied by TCRdb to the multiplex PCR reads, yields one record per CDR3 protein. In the table there are hundreds of thousands of distinct CDR3 sequences, about a sixth of which are singletons. The sequence came from a woman aged 18 to 35 with Graves' hyperthyroidism. Sequencing was carried out using blood. V usage is TRBV20-1 and J usage is TRBJ2-1; a weak D match, TRBD1 (6 bases). In DNA, the CDR3 is TGCAGTGCAAGCAGGGGCAGCTCCTACAATGAGCACTTCTTC. Its translation: CSASRGSSYNEHFF.